A single T cell receptor beta chain is shown here with its context. A sample-barcoded 5' primer and a J-beta primer mix were used in a second PCR of about 6 to 11 cycles. TCRdb fed the 5' RACE reads into MiXCR, producing one record per CDR3 protein. The table shows hundreds of thousands of distinct CDR3 sequences, with roughly 26% occurring only once. These data come from a study of blood T cells in healthy people across ages. The same sample was also used in a study of T cells of mothers and their children.

This receptor was identified in a boy younger than 18 in good health. The source material was blood.

The CDR3 DNA reads TGTGCCAGCAGCCAAGATGAGCGGAGAGGGGAAACCCAGTACTTC. Its translation: CASSQDERRGETQYF. The chain carries TRBV4-2 and TRBJ2-5; D assignment may be TRBD1 or TRBD2 (5 bases each). Trimming cost V 0 bases and J 8 bases, with 16 bases left between them. CDR1 and CDR2 from the germline V gene are LGHNA and YNFKEQ. CDR3 length: 15 amino acids.